These 5 T cell receptor beta chains came from one sample sequenced in a study of blood T cell repertoires in COVID-19. Clones were sequenced by immunoSEQ multiplex PCR, and TCRdb holds only the in-frame ones, with some missing. The table has 200,000 to 250,000 clones, 83% seen once. Sequenced material: PBMCs or T cells enriched from blood (not recorded which). The receptors derive from a woman aged 45-65 years who had been exposed to COVID-19.

J is TRBJ1-6 and V is TRBV7-9, with unresolved D. V lost 2 bases to trimming and J lost 1 base, with 3 bases between them. Germline CDR1 is SEHNR and CDR2 is FQNEAQ (reference sequence). The CDR3 loop spans 14 amino acids. This CDR3 reads CASSLTSYNSPLHF. CDR3 in DNA: TGTGCCAGCAGCTTAACATCCTATAATTCACCCCTCCACTTT.

This clone has only one observation. The chain links TRBV2 to TRBJ1-2, with 12 bases fitting TRBD1. Germline trimming cut 6 bases from V and 8 bases from J; bases unmatched to any gene: 10. Germline values: CDR1 SNHLY, CDR2 FYNNEI. The CDR3 runs to 15 residues. This chain's CDR3 is CASRPPGQGAQGYTF. CDR3 in DNA: TGTGCCAGCAGGCCCCCGGGACAGGGGGCTCAGGGCTACACCTTC.

V usage is TRBV11-2 and J usage is TRBJ1-1; maybe TRBD1 (6 bases). CDR1 is SGHAT and CDR2 is FQNNGV in the germline V gene. This CDR3 spans 13 amino acids. Trimming took 6 bases from V and 7 from J, leaving 15 bases between them. CDR3 coding DNA: TGTGCCAGCAGTATTACAGGGTTCGGTGAAGCTTTCTTT. The encoded protein is CASSITGFGEAFF.

This clone showed up many times. J is TRBJ1-2 and V is TRBV29-1, with D possibly TRBD1 on 5 matching bases. Germline CDR1 SQVTM, CDR2 ANQGSEA. CDR3 length: 13 residues. Trimming left V 7 bases short and J 0 bases short, with 12 bases between. DNA for the CDR3: TGCAGCGCCGCTGCGGGGCCTAACTATGGCTACACCTTC. The encoded protein is CSAAAGPNYGYTF.

V is TRBV28 and J is TRBJ2-1; the match to TRBD2 covers 13 bases. Germline CDR1 reads MDHEN; CDR2 reads SYDVKM. The CDR3 runs 18 residues. J was trimmed by 0 bases and V by 4 bases; bases with no gene match: 6. The CDR3, as DNA: TGTGCCAGCAGTTCTCGGACTAGCGGGAGCTTCTCCTACAATGAGCAGTTCTTC. This codes for CASSSRTSGSFSYNEQFF.